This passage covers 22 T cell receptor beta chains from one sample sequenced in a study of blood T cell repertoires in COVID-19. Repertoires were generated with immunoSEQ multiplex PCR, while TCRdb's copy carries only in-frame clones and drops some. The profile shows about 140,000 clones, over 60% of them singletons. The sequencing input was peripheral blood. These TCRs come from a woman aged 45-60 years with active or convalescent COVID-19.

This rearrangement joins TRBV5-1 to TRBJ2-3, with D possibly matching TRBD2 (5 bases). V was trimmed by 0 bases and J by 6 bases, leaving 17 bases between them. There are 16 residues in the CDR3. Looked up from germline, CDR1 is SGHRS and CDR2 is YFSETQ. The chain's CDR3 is CASSLAGSALGDTQYF. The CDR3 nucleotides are TGCGCCAGCAGCTTGGCGGGGTCCGCACTCGGGGATACGCAGTATTTT.

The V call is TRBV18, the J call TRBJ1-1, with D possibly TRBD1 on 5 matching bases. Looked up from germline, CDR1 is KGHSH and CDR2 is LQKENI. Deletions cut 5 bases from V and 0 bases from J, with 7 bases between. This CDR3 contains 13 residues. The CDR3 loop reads CASSDSMNTEAFF. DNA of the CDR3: TGTGCCAGCTCAGACAGCATGAACACTGAAGCTTTCTTT.

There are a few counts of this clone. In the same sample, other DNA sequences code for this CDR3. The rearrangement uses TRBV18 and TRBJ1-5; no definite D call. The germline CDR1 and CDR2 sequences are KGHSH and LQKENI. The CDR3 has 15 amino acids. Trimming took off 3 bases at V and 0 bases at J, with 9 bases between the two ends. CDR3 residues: CASSPGRLSNQPQHF. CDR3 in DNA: TGTGCCAGCTCACCCGGCAGACTTAGCAATCAGCCCCAGCATTTT.

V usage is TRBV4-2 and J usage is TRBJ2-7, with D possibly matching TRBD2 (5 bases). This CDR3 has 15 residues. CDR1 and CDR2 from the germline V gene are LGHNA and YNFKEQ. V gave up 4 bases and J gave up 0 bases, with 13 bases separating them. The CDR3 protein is CASSRRAVVSYEQYF. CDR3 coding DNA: TGTGCCAGCAGCCGGCGGGCGGTTGTCTCCTACGAGCAGTACTTC.

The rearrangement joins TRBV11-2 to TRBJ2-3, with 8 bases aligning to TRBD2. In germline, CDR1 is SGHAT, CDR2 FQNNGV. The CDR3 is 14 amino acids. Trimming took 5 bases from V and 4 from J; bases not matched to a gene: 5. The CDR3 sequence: CASSPGLVADTQYF. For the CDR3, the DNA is TGTGCCAGCAGCCCGGGACTAGTGGCAGATACGCAGTATTTT.

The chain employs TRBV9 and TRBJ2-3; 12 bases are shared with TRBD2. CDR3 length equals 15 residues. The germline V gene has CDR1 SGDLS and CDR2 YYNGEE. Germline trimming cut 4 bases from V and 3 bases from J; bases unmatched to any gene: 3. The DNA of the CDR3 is TGTGCCAGCAGCCCTAGCGGGGGGGATACAGATACGCAGTATTTT. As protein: CASSPSGGDTDTQYF.

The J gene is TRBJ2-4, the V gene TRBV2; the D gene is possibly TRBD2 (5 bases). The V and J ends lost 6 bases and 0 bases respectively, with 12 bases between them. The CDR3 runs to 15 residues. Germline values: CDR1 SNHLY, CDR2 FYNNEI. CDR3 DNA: TGTGCCAGCAGAGGGAGCGGCGAAGCCAAAAACATTCAGTACTTC. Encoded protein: CASRGSGEAKNIQYF.

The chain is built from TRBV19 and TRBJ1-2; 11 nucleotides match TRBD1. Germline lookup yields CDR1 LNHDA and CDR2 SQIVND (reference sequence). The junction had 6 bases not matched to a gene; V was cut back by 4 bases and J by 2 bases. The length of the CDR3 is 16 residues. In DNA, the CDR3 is TGTGCCAGTAGTACCGGGACAGGGGGTCGAAACTATGGCTACACCTTC. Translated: CASSTGTGGRNYGYTF. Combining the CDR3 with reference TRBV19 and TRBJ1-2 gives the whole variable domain DGGITQSPKYLFRKEGQNVTLSCEQNLNHDAMYWYRQDPGQGLRLIYYSQIVNDFQKGDIAEGYSVSREKKESFPLTVTSAQKNPTAFYLCASSTGTGGRNYGYTFGSGTRLTVV.

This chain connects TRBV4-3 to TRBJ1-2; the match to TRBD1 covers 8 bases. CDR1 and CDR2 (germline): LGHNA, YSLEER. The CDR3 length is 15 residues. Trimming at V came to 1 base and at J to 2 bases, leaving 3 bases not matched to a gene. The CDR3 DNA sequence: TGCGCCAGCAGCCAAGTTACAGGGGGAAACTATGGCTACACCTTC. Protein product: CASSQVTGGNYGYTF.

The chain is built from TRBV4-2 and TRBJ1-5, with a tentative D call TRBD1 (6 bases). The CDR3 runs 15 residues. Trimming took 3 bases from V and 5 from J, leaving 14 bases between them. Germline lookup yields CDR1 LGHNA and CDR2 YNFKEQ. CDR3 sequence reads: CASSHIDRYHQPQHF. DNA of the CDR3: TGTGCCAGCAGCCACATAGACAGGTACCATCAGCCCCAGCATTTT.

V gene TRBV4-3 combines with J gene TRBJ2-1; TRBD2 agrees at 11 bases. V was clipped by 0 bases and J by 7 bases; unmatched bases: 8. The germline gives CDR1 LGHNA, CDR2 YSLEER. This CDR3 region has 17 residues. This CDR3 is CASSQDRLAGGVNEQFF. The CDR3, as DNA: TGCGCCAGCAGCCAAGATAGGCTAGCGGGAGGTGTGAATGAGCAGTTCTTC.

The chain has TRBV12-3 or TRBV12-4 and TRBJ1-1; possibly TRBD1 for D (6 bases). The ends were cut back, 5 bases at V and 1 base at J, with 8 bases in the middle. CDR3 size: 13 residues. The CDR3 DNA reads TGTGCCAGCAGTCGACAGGAGAACACTGAAGCTTTCTTT. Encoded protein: CASSRQENTEAFF.

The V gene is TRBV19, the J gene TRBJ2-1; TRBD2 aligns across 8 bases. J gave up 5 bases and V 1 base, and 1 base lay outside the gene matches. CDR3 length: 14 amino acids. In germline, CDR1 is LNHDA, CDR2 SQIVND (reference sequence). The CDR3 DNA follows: TGTGCCAGTAGTATAGTGGGACTAGACAATGAGCAGTTCTTC. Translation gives CASSIVGLDNEQFF.

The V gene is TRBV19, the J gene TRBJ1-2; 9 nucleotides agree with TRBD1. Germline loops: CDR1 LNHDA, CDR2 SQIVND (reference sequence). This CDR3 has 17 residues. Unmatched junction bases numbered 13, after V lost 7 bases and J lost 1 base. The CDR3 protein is CASTPQSGQGFNYGYTF. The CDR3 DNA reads TGTGCCAGTACCCCTCAGTCGGGACAGGGCTTTAACTATGGCTACACCTTC.

Here the CDR3 reads CASSGQGLREQYF. The CDR3 nucleotides read TGTGCCAGCAGTGGACAGGGGCTGCGGGAGCAGTACTTC. J is TRBJ2-7 and V is TRBV7-9; 9 bases are a match to TRBD1. The CDR3 is 13 amino acids. Per the germline V gene, CDR1 is SEHNR and CDR2 is FQNEAQ (reference sequence). Unmatched junction bases numbered 7, after V lost 6 bases and J lost 7 bases.

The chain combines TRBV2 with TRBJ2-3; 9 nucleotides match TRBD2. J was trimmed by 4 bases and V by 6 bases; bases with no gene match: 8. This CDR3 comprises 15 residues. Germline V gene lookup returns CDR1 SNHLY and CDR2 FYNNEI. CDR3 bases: TGTGCCAGCAGGAGCGGGGGGCTCGGGCCAGATACGCAGTATTTT. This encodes CASRSGGLGPDTQYF.

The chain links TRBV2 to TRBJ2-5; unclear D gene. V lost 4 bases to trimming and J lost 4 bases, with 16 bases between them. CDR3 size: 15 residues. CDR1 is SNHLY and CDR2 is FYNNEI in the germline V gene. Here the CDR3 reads CASSGATSVSETQYF. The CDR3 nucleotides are TGTGCCAGCAGTGGAGCCACGTCGGTGTCAGAGACCCAGTACTTC.

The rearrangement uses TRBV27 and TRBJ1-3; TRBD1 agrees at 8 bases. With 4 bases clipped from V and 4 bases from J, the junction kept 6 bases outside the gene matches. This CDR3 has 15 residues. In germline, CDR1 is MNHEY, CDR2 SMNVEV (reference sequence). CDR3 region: CASSSQGVIGNTIYF. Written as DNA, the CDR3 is TGTGCCAGCAGTTCACAGGGGGTTATAGGAAACACCATATATTTT.

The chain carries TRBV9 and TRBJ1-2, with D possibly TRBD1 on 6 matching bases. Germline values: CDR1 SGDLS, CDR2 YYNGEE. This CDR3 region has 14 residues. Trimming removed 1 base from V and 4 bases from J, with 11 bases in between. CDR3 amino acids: CASSVSTGGYGYTF. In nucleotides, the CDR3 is TGTGCCAGCAGCGTATCGACAGGAGGCTATGGCTACACCTTC.

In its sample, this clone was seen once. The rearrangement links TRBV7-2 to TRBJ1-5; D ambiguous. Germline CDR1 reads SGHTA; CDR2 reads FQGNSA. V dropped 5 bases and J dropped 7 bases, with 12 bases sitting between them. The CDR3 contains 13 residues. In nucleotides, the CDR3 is TGTGCCAGCAGCCCCGGGGTACGGCAGCCCCAGCATTTT. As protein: CASSPGVRQPQHF.

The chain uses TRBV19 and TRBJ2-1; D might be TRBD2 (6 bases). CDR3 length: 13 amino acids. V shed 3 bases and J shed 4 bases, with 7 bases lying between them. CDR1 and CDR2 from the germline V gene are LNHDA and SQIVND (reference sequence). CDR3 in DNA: TGTGCCAGTAGTATCGCGGGATACAATGAGCAGTTCTTC. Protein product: CASSIAGYNEQFF.

CDR3 nucleotide sequence: TGTGCCAGCACCCCAGCCCGCGGAGGAGCTTTCTTT. This sequence encodes CASTPARGGAFF. The gene calls are TRBV27 and TRBJ1-1; D gene unclear. V was trimmed by 7 bases and J by 10 bases, leaving 16 bases between them. The CDR3 contains 12 residues. CDR1 and CDR2 from the germline V gene are MNHEY and SMNVEV (reference sequence).